Presented here are 14 T cell receptor beta chains from one specimen sequenced in a study of blood T cell repertoires in COVID-19. Method: immunoSEQ multiplex PCR; TCRdb's copy keeps in-frame clones and lacks some. The sample yields some 150,000 clones, 85% seen once. Sequenced sample: peripheral blood. Receptors were obtained from a woman aged 35 to 49 with active or convalescent COVID-19.

The rearrangement uses TRBV5-1 and TRBJ1-1, with D unclear. The V gene lost 4 bases and the J gene lost 3 bases, with 7 bases spanning the gap. CDR1 is SGHRS and CDR2 is YFSETQ in the germline V gene. The CDR3 runs to 12 residues. CDR3 in amino acids: CASSNGYTEAFF. CDR3 nucleotides: TGCGCCAGCAGCAACGGGTACACTGAAGCTTTCTTT.

The chain carries TRBV28 and TRBJ2-7; D gene unclear. Germline V gene sequence: CDR1 MDHEN, CDR2 SYDVKM. The germline V and J ends were trimmed by 6 bases and 0 bases, with 9 bases remaining between them. The length of the CDR3 is 13 residues. In DNA, the CDR3 is TGTGCCAGCAGGCTAGGTAGCTCCTACGAGCAGTACTTC. This sequence encodes CASRLGSSYEQYF.

CDR3 bases: TGTGCCAGCAGCGGAAGGGGACTAGCGGGACACAATGAGCAGTTCTTC. It is translated as CASSGRGLAGHNEQFF. The chain uses TRBV2 and TRBJ2-1; 13 bases map to TRBD2. The ends lost 6 bases at V and 5 bases at J; junction bases unmatched: 7. CDR3 size: 16 residues. The germline CDR1 and CDR2 sequences are SNHLY and FYNNEI.

The rearrangement joins TRBV7-2 to TRBJ2-7; 9 bases align to TRBD2. V shed 5 bases and J 1 base; nucleotides not matched to a gene: 6. Germline CDR1 reads SGHTA; CDR2 reads FQGNSA. The length of the CDR3 is 15 residues. In DNA, the CDR3 is TGTGCCAGCAGCCCCCACAGCGGGAGGTCCTACGAGCAGTACTTC. Translation: CASSPHSGRSYEQYF.

The rearrangement joins TRBV10-2 to TRBJ1-2; no definite D call. Trimming took 6 bases from V and 4 from J, leaving 6 bases between them. The germline CDR1 and CDR2 sequences are WSHSY and SAAADI. This CDR3 is built from 11 residues. The CDR3: CASSPSYGYTF. The CDR3 DNA follows: TGCGCCAGCAGCCCGAGCTATGGCTACACCTTC.

The genes are TRBV19 and TRBJ2-2, with D possibly matching TRBD1 (6 bases). Germline CDR1 and CDR2: LNHDA and SQIVND (reference sequence). The V end lost 8 bases, the J end lost 4 bases, and 11 bases lay between the germline ends. This CDR3 region has 13 residues. The CDR3, as DNA: TGTGCCAGTGGGAAAGGGGGCACCGGGGAGCTGTTTTTT. Translating gives CASGKGGTGELFF.

The V gene is TRBV18, the J gene TRBJ2-7; 8 bases line up with TRBD1. There are 14 residues in the CDR3. Germline lookup yields CDR1 KGHSH and CDR2 LQKENI. After removal of 6 bases from V and 3 bases from J, the junction contained 7 bases not matched to a gene. The CDR3 coding sequence is TGTGCCAGCTCCCTGACAGGGGACGGCTACGAGCAGTACTTC. Amino acid sequence: CASSLTGDGYEQYF.

This chain connects TRBV19 to TRBJ1-5; no reliable D call. The germline gives CDR1 LNHDA, CDR2 SQIVND (reference sequence). The germline V and J ends were trimmed by 3 bases and 4 bases, with 16 bases remaining between them. The CDR3 contains 16 residues. The CDR3 spells CASSIPTIGGNQPQHF. CDR3 nucleotide sequence: TGTGCCAGTAGTATCCCGACTATCGGTGGGAATCAGCCCCAGCATTTT.

This clone was seen just once. The V call is TRBV5-1, the J call TRBJ2-1, with D perhaps TRBD1 (5 bases). V was pared by 6 bases and J by 14 bases, with 24 bases between. Germline lookup yields CDR1 SGHRS and CDR2 YFSETQ. This CDR3 region has 14 residues. For the CDR3, the DNA is TGCGCCAGCAATACAGGCTCTGTAGGGTCAATTAAGTTCTTC. It translates to CASNTGSVGSIKFF.

To note about this clone: This sample also contains other DNA sequences that code for the same CDR3. CDR3 loop: CASSLGGSSGNTIYF. The CDR3 nucleotides read TGTGCCAGCAGTTTAGGGGGCAGCTCTGGAAACACCATATATTTT. The rearrangement uses TRBV28 and TRBJ1-3; perhaps TRBD1 as D (6 bases). Germline CDR1 is MDHEN and CDR2 is SYDVKM. There are 15 residues in the CDR3. The ends were cut back, 2 bases at V and 0 bases at J, with 8 bases in the middle.

This chain links TRBV2 with TRBJ1-5; 8 positions agree with TRBD1. J gave up 8 bases and V 4 bases, and 7 bases lay outside the gene matches. Germline CDR1 and CDR2: SNHLY and FYNNEI. This CDR3 has 14 amino acids. The CDR3 reads CASSAGQATEPQHF. The CDR3 coding sequence is TGTGCCAGCAGTGCGGGACAGGCAACGGAGCCCCAGCATTTT.

The chain employs TRBV7-9 and TRBJ1-1, with D possibly TRBD1 on 5 matching bases. The germline V and J ends were trimmed by 2 bases and 10 bases, with 23 bases remaining between them. The CDR3 has 16 amino acids. From germline, CDR1 is SEHNR and CDR2 FQNEAQ (reference sequence). The CDR3 protein is CASSLYADRLIVGAFF. The CDR3 coding sequence is TGTGCCAGCAGCTTATATGCAGACAGATTAATAGTAGGAGCTTTCTTT.

V is TRBV2 and J is TRBJ1-1; D perhaps matches TRBD1 (5 bases). The CDR3 totals 15 residues. With 0 bases removed from V and 7 bases from J, the gap between germline ends came to 15 bases. CDR1 and CDR2 from the germline V gene are SNHLY and FYNNEI. For the CDR3, the DNA is TGTGCCAGCAGTGAAGCTCTTCGGGCTAGGGGTGAAGCTTTCTTT. It yields the protein CASSEALRARGEAFF.

The V and J genes are TRBV19 and TRBJ1-2; possibly TRBD1 for D (5 bases). The germline V gene has CDR1 LNHDA and CDR2 SQIVND (reference sequence). This CDR3 has 14 amino acids. V was pared by 4 bases and J by 0 bases, with 9 bases between. In DNA, the CDR3 is TGTGCCAGTAGTAGGACAACCACTAACTATGGCTACACCTTC. It is translated as CASSRTTTNYGYTF.